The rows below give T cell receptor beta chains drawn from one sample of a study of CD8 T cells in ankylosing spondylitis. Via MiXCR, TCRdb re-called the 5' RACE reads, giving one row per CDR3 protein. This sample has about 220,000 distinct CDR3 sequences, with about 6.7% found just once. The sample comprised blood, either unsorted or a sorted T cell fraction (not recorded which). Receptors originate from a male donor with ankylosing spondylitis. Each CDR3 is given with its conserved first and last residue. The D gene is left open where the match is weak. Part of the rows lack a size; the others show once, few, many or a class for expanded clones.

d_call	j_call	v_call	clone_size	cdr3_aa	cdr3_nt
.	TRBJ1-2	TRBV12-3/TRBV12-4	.	CASGNADSVGYTF	TGTGCCAGCGGCAATGCGGATTCAGTTGGCTACACCTTC
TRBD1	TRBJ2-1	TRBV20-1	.	CSARDSYRGYNEQFF	TGCAGTGCTAGAGACTCCTACAGGGGTTACAATGAGCAGTTCTTC
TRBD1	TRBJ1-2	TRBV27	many	CASSLRGQGYGYTF	TGTGCCAGCAGTTTAAGAGGACAGGGCTATGGCTACACCTTC
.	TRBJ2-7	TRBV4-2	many	CASSPVRQNYEQYF	TGTGCCAGCAGCCCCGTCCGCCAGAACTACGAGCAGTACTTC
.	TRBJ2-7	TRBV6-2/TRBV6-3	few	CASSYEVATRTYEQYF	TGTGCCAGCAGTTACGAGGTCGCTACCCGTACCTACGAGCAGTACTTC
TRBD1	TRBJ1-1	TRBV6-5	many	CASSLQGQGKTEAFF	TGTGCCAGCAGTTTACAGGGGCAGGGAAAAACTGAAGCTTTCTTT
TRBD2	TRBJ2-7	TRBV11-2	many	CASSLRGLADSNSYEQYF	TGTGCCAGCAGCTTACGGGGACTAGCGGATTCTAACTCCTACGAGCAGTACTTC
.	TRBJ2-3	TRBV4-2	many	CASSQDPYATDTQYF	TGTGCCAGCAGCCAAGATCCGTACGCGACAGATACGCAGTATTTT
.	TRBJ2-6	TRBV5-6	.	CASSIYYAGANVLTF	TGTGCCAGCAGCATATATTACGCGGGGGCCAACGTCCTGACTTTC
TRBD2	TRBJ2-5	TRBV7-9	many	CASSSNGEGSQETQYF	TGTGCCAGCAGCTCCAATGGGGAGGGTTCGCAAGAGACCCAGTACTTC
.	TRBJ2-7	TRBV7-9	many	CASSFGDYEQYF	TGTGCCAGCAGCTTTGGCGATTACGAGCAGTACTTC
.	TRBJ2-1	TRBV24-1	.	CATSDPLVNEQFF	TGTGCCACCAGTGACCCTTTAGTCAATGAGCAGTTCTTC
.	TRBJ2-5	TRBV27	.	CASSTQETQYF	TGTGCCAGCAGTACTCAAGAGACCCAGTACTTC
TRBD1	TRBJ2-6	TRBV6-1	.	CASSSGTGALSGANVLTF	TGTGCCAGCAGCTCCGGGACAGGGGCCCTCTCTGGGGCCAACGTCCTGACTTTC
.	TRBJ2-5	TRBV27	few	CASSPRIQETQYF	TGTGCCAGCAGTCCCCGGATCCAAGAGACCCAGTACTTC